The present T cell receptor (beta chain) was sequenced within a study of blood T cell repertoires in COVID-19. The data were produced by immunoSEQ multiplex PCR, yet TCRdb's version contains in-frame clones alone and is incomplete. The data show 70,000 to 100,000 clones, approximately 86% seen once. V dropped 6 bases and J dropped 0 bases, with 6 bases sitting between them. The germline gives CDR1 MNHEY, CDR2 SVGEGT. The CDR3 length is 13 residues. Sequencing was done on a sample of peripheral blood. This clonotype was sampled from a man older than 75 with active or convalescent COVID-19. This chain uses TRBV6-2 or TRBV6-3 with TRBJ2-1; no clear D. This chain's CDR3 is CASSFVSYNEQFF. Written as DNA, the CDR3 is TGTGCCAGCAGCTTCGTCTCCTACAATGAGCAGTTCTTC.